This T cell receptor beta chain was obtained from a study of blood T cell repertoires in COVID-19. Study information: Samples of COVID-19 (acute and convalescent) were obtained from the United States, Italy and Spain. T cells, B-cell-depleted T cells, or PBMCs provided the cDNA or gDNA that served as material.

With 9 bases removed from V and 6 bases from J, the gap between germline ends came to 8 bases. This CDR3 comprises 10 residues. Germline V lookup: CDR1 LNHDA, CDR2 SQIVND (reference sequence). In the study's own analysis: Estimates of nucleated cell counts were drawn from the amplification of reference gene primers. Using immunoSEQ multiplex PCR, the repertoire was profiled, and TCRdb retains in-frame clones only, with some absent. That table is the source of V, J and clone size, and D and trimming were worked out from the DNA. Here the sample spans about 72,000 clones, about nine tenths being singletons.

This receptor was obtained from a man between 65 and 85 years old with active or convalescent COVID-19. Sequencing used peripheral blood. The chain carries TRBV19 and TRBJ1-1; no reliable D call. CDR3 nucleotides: TGTGCCAGCGGGGAGCCTGAAGCTTTCTTT. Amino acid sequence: CASGEPEAFF.